The 5 T cell receptor beta chains below all came from one sample that was sequenced in a study of blood T cell repertoires in COVID-19. Profiled with immunoSEQ multiplex PCR; TCRdb holds only in-frame clones, not every one. The sample lists just over 650,000 clones, approximately 90% occurring once. Source material: peripheral blood. All receptors derive from a woman between 18 and 29 years old with acute or convalescent COVID-19.

This chain uses TRBV6-1 with TRBJ1-6; D might be TRBD1 (6 bases). Trimming stripped 0 bases from V and 8 bases from J, with 14 bases between. The CDR3 is 16 amino acids. CDR1 and CDR2 (germline): MNHNS, SASEGT. The CDR3 sequence: CASSEAMGGAHSPLHF. DNA of the CDR3: TGTGCCAGCAGTGAAGCGATGGGGGGGGCCCATTCACCCCTCCACTTT.

The J gene is TRBJ1-2, the V gene TRBV19; possible D gene TRBD1, 5 bases. Per germline, CDR1 LNHDA and CDR2 SQIVND (reference sequence). The V end was cut by 1 base, the J end by 5 bases, with 14 bases between. The CDR3 has 15 residues. This CDR3 is CASSIGGGAVYGYTF. The CDR3 nucleotides read TGTGCCAGTAGTATAGGCGGAGGGGCAGTTTATGGCTACACCTTC.

J is TRBJ2-2 and V is TRBV9; D possibly corresponds to TRBD1 (7 bases). The V and J ends lost 4 bases and 6 bases respectively, with 13 bases between them. The CDR3 is 14 residues long. Germline V gene data show CDR1 as SGDLS and CDR2 as YYNGEE. The CDR3 nucleotides are TGTGCCAGCAGCCCTTCCAGGGGGGCCGGGGAGCTGTTTTTT. This sequence encodes CASSPSRGAGELFF.

The chain employs TRBV28 and TRBJ2-7, with D possibly TRBD1 on 6 matching bases. This CDR3 comprises 14 residues. From germline, CDR1 is MDHEN and CDR2 SYDVKM. The V end was cut by 4 bases, the J end by 0 bases, with 10 bases between. The CDR3 DNA reads TGTGCCAGCAGTTGGGGGACAAGCTCCTACGAGCAGTACTTC. Amino acid sequence: CASSWGTSSYEQYF.

The chain combines TRBV5-1 with TRBJ1-2; 12 positions agree with TRBD1. J gave up 10 bases and V 3 bases, and 7 bases lay outside the gene matches. Looked up from germline, CDR1 is SGHRS and CDR2 is YFSETQ. The CDR3 has 14 amino acids. The CDR3 spells CASSWRGTGGDYTF. The CDR3 DNA follows: TGCGCCAGCAGCTGGCGGGGGACAGGGGGCGACTACACCTTC. The full variable domain, its missing parts supplied by reference TRBV5-1 and TRBJ1-2, is KAGVTQTPRYLIKTRGQQVTLSCSPISGHRSVSWYQQTPGQGLQFLFEYFSETQRNKGNFPGRFSGRQFSNSRSEMNVSTLELGDSALYLCASSWRGTGGDYTFGSGTRLTVV.